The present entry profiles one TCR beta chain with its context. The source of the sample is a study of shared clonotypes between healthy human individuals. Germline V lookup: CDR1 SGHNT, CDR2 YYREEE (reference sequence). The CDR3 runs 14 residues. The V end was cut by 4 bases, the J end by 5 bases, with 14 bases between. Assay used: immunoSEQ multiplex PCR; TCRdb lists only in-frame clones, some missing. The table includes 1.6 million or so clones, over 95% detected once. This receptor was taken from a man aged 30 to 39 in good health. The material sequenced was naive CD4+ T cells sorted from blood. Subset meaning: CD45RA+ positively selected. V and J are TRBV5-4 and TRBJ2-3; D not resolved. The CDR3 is CASSNPSLKDTQYF. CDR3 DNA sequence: TGTGCCAGCAGCAACCCAAGTTTAAAAGATACGCAGTATTTT.